A selection of T cell receptor beta chains follows, all from one sample in a study of T cells in Graves' hyperthyroidism and ophthalmopathy. TCRdb passed the multiplex PCR reads through MiXCR, listing each CDR3 protein once. The table has some 350,000 distinct CDR3 sequences, approximately 19% seen once. The sequenced sample consisted of blood. The receptors come from a young woman with Graves' hyperthyroidism. The CDR3 runs from the conserved cysteine through the conserved F or W. The order of the fields is V gene, D gene, clone size, J gene, CDR3 DNA, CDR3 protein. D genes are given only for firm matches. Expanded clones are given a class, and other clones once, few, many or no size at all.

TRBV2	TRBD1	many	TRBJ1-2	TGTGCCAGCAGCGAGGGGGCACCTCTCTATGGCTACACCTTC	CASSEGAPLYGYTF
TRBV7-9	.	many	TRBJ2-7	TGTGCCAGCAGCTCTCAATGGACTACAAACTACGAGCAGTACTTC	CASSSQWTTNYEQYF
TRBV12-3/TRBV12-4	.	.	TRBJ1-2	TGTGCCAGCAGTTTAGTCGGCACCTCCTATGGCTACACCTTC	CASSLVGTSYGYTF
TRBV6-5	.	once	TRBJ1-3	TGTGCCAGCAGTTACAGGCAGGGTAGCTCTGGAAACACCATATATTTT	CASSYRQGSSGNTIYF
TRBV2	.	many	TRBJ1-1	TGTGCCAGCAGGCAGGGAGGCACTGAAGCTTTCTTT	CASRQGGTEAFF
TRBV12-3/TRBV12-4	TRBD1	many	TRBJ1-2	TGTGCCAGCAGTTCCACAGGGGTCGGCTACACCTTC	CASSSTGVGYTF
TRBV6-1	.	many	TRBJ1-3	TGTGCCAGCAGTGAAGTCGGGGGAGCTGGAAACACCATATATTTT	CASSEVGGAGNTIYF
TRBV30	.	many	TRBJ1-1	TGTGCCTGGAGGGGGGAATTTGGCACTGAAGCTTTCTTT	CAWRGEFGTEAFF
TRBV27	.	many	TRBJ1-2	TGTGCCAGCAGTTTAGCACGGACCTATGGCTACACCTTC	CASSLARTYGYTF
TRBV20-1	TRBD1	many	TRBJ1-1	TGCAGTGTCGGGACAGGGGGGACTGAAGCTTTCTTT	CSVGTGGTEAFF
TRBV2	.	many	TRBJ2-6	TGTGCCAGCACCGTATCTGGGGCCAACGTCCTGACTTTC	CASTVSGANVLTF
TRBV20-1	TRBD1	many	TRBJ2-5	TGCAGTGCTAGAGAGACAGGGCAAGAGACCCAGTACTTC	CSARETGQETQYF
TRBV7-8	.	few	TRBJ2-7	TGTGCCAGCAGCTTAGGGGGACTTATCTACGAGCAGTACTTC	CASSLGGLIYEQYF
TRBV7-9	.	many	TRBJ1-2	TGTGCCAGCAGCCCGGTCGTTTGGGGGAATGGCTACACCTTC	CASSPVVWGNGYTF
TRBV7-3	.	many	TRBJ2-5	TGTGCCAGCAGCTTAAGTGGGCACGGGGAGACCCAGTACTTC	CASSLSGHGETQYF
TRBV4-2	.	few	TRBJ1-2	TGTGCCAGCAGCCAAGAACATTCCACCTATGGCTACACCTTC	CASSQEHSTYGYTF
TRBV5-1	TRBD2	many	TRBJ2-7	TGCGCCAGCAGCTTGGTATCGAGCGGGGGGCCCTCCTACGAGCAGTACTTC	CASSLVSSGGPSYEQYF
TRBV27	.	many	TRBJ1-2	TGTGCCAGCAGTCTACAGGGTCCCTATGGCTACACCTTC	CASSLQGPYGYTF
TRBV7-2	.	many	TRBJ1-3	TGTGCCAGCAGCTCTCTGAACAGGAACACCATATATTTT	CASSSLNRNTIYF
TRBV15	TRBD1	many	TRBJ2-7	TGTGCCACCAGCGGGACAGGGGTCTCCTACGAGCAGTACTTC	CATSGTGVSYEQYF
TRBV5-1	TRBD1	many	TRBJ1-2	TGCGCCAGCAGCTCGGGACAGCTCGATTATGGCTACACCTTC	CASSSGQLDYGYTF
TRBV5-1	.	.	TRBJ1-1	TGCGCCAGCAGCCCCTGGGGGCCGGAAGCTTTCTTT	CASSPWGPEAFF
TRBV6-1	.	many	TRBJ1-5	TGTGCCAGCAGTGAAGTTCAGATTTTTGACAGCAATCAGCCCCAGCATTTT	CASSEVQIFDSNQPQHF
TRBV6-2/TRBV6-3	.	.	TRBJ2-2	TGTGCCAGCAGCACCATGAACACCGGGGAGCTGTTTTTT	CASSTMNTGELFF
TRBV6-2/TRBV6-3	TRBD1	many	TRBJ2-7	TGTGCCAGCAGTTCCCCGACAGGGGAGGCCTACGAGCAGTACTTC	CASSSPTGEAYEQYF
TRBV6-1	TRBD1	few	TRBJ1-5	TGTGCCAGCAGTAGTACCCCGTCAGGGGGCCAGCCCCAGCATTTT	CASSSTPSGGQPQHF
TRBV27	.	many	TRBJ1-1	TGTGCCAGCAGTTTATATCCGGGAATGAACACTGAAGCTTTCTTT	CASSLYPGMNTEAFF
TRBV7-9	.	many	TRBJ1-1	TGTGCCAGCAGCCGGGACGGAATAATGAACACTGAAGCTTTCTTT	CASSRDGIMNTEAFF
TRBV12-3/TRBV12-4	.	many	TRBJ2-7	TGTGCCAGCAGTTTATCAGGGAGAGGCGAGCAGTACTTC	CASSLSGRGEQYF
TRBV7-2	.	.	TRBJ2-5	TGTGCCAGCAGCCGCTTGGGACAACAAGAGACCCAGTACTTC	CASSRLGQQETQYF
TRBV20-1	.	many	TRBJ2-6	TGCAGTGCCCTAATCTCTGGGGCCAACGTCCTGACTTTC	CSALISGANVLTF
TRBV7-6	.	many	TRBJ2-2	TGTGCCAGCAGCTTAGCTGTGGGAGACACCGGGGAGCTGTTTTTT	CASSLAVGDTGELFF
TRBV12-3/TRBV12-4	.	.	TRBJ1-1	TGTGCCAGCAGTCCGTGGGCCCAGAACACTGAAGCTTTCTTT	CASSPWAQNTEAFF
TRBV7-8	.	many	TRBJ1-5	TGTGCCAGCAGCTCGAATAGCAATCAGCCCCAGCATTTT	CASSSNSNQPQHF
TRBV11-2	.	many	TRBJ2-5	TGTGCCAGCAGGACGCGGCGGTATAAGGGGGGTCAAGAGACCCAGTACTTC	CASRTRRYKGGQETQYF
TRBV5-1	.	few	TRBJ2-5	TGCGCCAGCAGCTTGGCCGGGACGGTCGGAGAGACCCAGTACTTC	CASSLAGTVGETQYF
TRBV2	.	many	TRBJ2-7	TGTGCCAGCAGGGCGATGAGGACGGACGAGCAGTACTTC	CASRAMRTDEQYF
TRBV7-8	TRBD1	.	TRBJ1-6	TGTGCCAGCAGCGGAACGGGACAGGGGGCGCTGGGGTCACCCCTCCACTTT	CASSGTGQGALGSPLHF
TRBV10-1	.	many	TRBJ2-2	TGCGCCAGCAGTGAACTGGGGCCGAACGCGAACACCGGGGAGCTGTTTTTT	CASSELGPNANTGELFF
TRBV11-2	.	.	TRBJ1-2	TGTGCCAGCAGCTTAGGGGGCTCCTCGGCGCGGGGTTTTAGCTATGGCTACACCTTC	CASSLGGSSARGFSYGYTF
TRBV5-1	TRBD2	many	TRBJ2-5	TGCGCCAGCAGCTTGACTAGCGGGCTCCAAGAGACCCAGTACTTC	CASSLTSGLQETQYF
TRBV12-5	.	many	TRBJ2-5	TGTGCTAGTGGTTTGGGGGTCCCAGAGACCCAGTACTTC	CASGLGVPETQYF
TRBV24-1	.	.	TRBJ2-2	TGTGCCACCAGTGGACCGCAGACCGGGGAGCTGTTTTTT	CATSGPQTGELFF
TRBV12-3/TRBV12-4	TRBD2	.	TRBJ2-7	TGTGCCAGCAAACTAGCGGAGGACTACGAGCAGTACTTC	CASKLAEDYEQYF
TRBV12-3/TRBV12-4	.	.	TRBJ1-1	TGTGCCAGCATCTATGACGGGCTCACTGAAGCTTTCTTT	CASIYDGLTEAFF
TRBV5-1	TRBD1	few	TRBJ1-2	TGCGCCAGCAGCTTGGCTCAGGGACAGCTAGGCTACACCTTC	CASSLAQGQLGYTF
TRBV6-2/TRBV6-3	TRBD1	many	TRBJ1-2	TGTGCCAGCACACAAAAAAGCCCACGGCAGGGGGAGTGGATTGGTGGCTACACCTTC	CASTQKSPRQGEWIGGYTF
TRBV2	.	.	TRBJ2-7	TGTGCCAGCAGTGAATGGCCAGGGATTCGTGACGAGCAGTACTTC	CASSEWPGIRDEQYF
TRBV5-1	.	few	TRBJ1-3	TGCGCCAGCAGCCGTACGACAGCTGGAAACGCCATATATTTT	CASSRTTAGNAIYF
TRBV20-1	TRBD2	few	TRBJ2-7	TGCAGTGCTAGCCTTGGGACTAGCGGGGAGGTCGAGCAGTACTTC	CSASLGTSGEVEQYF
TRBV19	.	many	TRBJ1-5	TGTGCCAGTAGTAGGTGGGACGGCGCAAGTCAGCCCCAGCATTTT	CASSRWDGASQPQHF
TRBV5-6	.	many	TRBJ2-7	TGTGCCAGCAGCCCTGGTGGGGGAGGCGCAGAGCAGTACTTC	CASSPGGGGAEQYF
TRBV6-1	TRBD1	.	TRBJ2-7	TGTGCCATCTCCGGGACAGGGCCTCCTTACGAGCAGTACTTC	CAISGTGPPYEQYF
TRBV10-3	TRBD1	.	TRBJ2-7	TGTGCCATCAGTGGACAGGGGACAGGGTCATGGGAGCAGTACTTC	CAISGQGTGSWEQYF